This TCR beta chain derives from a study of T cell repertoires in cytomegalovirus infection. Whole-study context: Peptides in the study included HLA-C-restricted and HLA-B-restricted CMV epitopes. Matching HLA type and CMV infection were both indicated by public TCR beta signatures.

Trimming left V 3 bases short and J 7 bases short, with 16 bases between. This CDR3 has 14 residues. The germline gives CDR1 ENHRY, CDR2 SYGVKD. Regarding this clonotype: Its cognate antigen is unknown.

Overall study results and limits: Dominating the ex vivo response were TCR beta clonotypes that were CMV-specific and HLA-C-restricted.

TCRdb re-derived calls from the reads in MiXCR, one entry per CDR3 protein. The table records about 900,000 distinct CDR3 sequences, roughly 30% of them present only once. The sequence was collected from a human donor in good health (CMV status not recorded). Some clones in this sample may be carry-over from other donors' samples. Specimen: cultured CD8+ T cells from PBMCs, collected from culture after CMV antigen stimulation. The gene calls are TRBV10-3 and TRBJ2-7; D may be TRBD1 (5 bases). The CDR3 here is CAISDDKGQNEQYF. CDR3 nucleotide sequence: TGTGCCATCAGTGACGACAAGGGGCAGAATGAGCAGTACTTC.